The subject of this entry is one TCR beta chain. Antigen: not known. Trimming removed 4 bases at V and 3 bases at J, with 10 bases between. This CDR3 contains 14 residues. Germline loops: CDR1 LGHNA, CDR2 YNFKEQ. Sequencing was performed with immunoSEQ multiplex PCR; in TCRdb, only in-frame clones are kept and a portion is missing. This table has tens of thousands of clones, about 86% appearing once. This entry is derived from a study of OX40 agonist ivuxolimab in advanced cancers. Study-level findings and limits: Dosing at 0.1 to 3.0 mg/kg was accompanied by clonal expansion of CD4+ and CD8+ blood T cells by week 6.

The receptor comes from an adult with an advanced solid tumor such as melanoma, head and neck, liver or kidney cancer. The V gene is TRBV4-2, the J gene TRBJ1-5; D possibly corresponds to TRBD1 (6 bases). Here the sequenced sample was CD4+ or CD8+ T cells sorted from blood, taken in a trial of the OX40 agonist ivuxolimab. This CDR3 reads CASSRTAINQPQHF. The DNA of the CDR3 is TGTGCCAGCAGCCGGACAGCCATCAATCAGCCCCAGCATTTT.